This T cell receptor (beta chain) was retrieved from a study of cytomegalovirus exposure and HLA in healthy donors. The table came from immunoSEQ multiplex PCR; TCRdb's copy has only in-frame clones and leaves some out. This table has about 220,000 clones, about 86% appearing once. This clone was detected only once. The material sequenced was PBMCs. This receptor was obtained from a man aged 18 to 29 in good health and CMV-seronegative.

The CDR3 bases are TGTGCCAGCAGCTTACGGGGACAGAACTGGTATGGCTACACCTTC. As protein: CASSLRGQNWYGYTF. The J gene is TRBJ1-2, the V gene TRBV7-8, with 7 positions matching TRBD1. Germline V gene data show CDR1 as SGHVS and CDR2 as FQNEAQ. With V trimmed by 2 bases and J by 5 bases, 8 bases remained unmatched. This CDR3 is 15 amino acids long. The entire variable domain, with the rest obtained from reference TRBV7-8 and TRBJ1-2, is as follows: GAGVSQSPRYKVAKRGQDVALRCDPISGHVSLFWYQQALGQGPEFLTYFQNEAQLDKSGLPSDRFFAERPEGSVSTLKIQRTQQEDSAVYLCASSLRGQNWYGYTFGSGTRLTVV.